The 13 T cell receptor beta chains listed next were all sequenced from one sample in a study of CD8 T cells in Susac syndrome (dated by TCRdb to between 2018 and 2021). Library preparation used the immunoSEQ multiplex PCR assay. RNA was extracted with the RNeasy kit and roughly 0.45 to 1 ug was reverse transcribed using random hexamers. In-frame beta chains were kept once TCRdb had trimmed the public reads at Q25 with fastp and called clones with MiXCR. Merged by CDR3 protein, the rows form single entries marked with the most common genes and DNA. Recorded for this sample are 100,000 to 150,000 distinct CDR3 sequences; around 94% of them occurred a single time. Roughly 0.094% of the sample is taken by the ten largest. Source material: CD4+ T cells from PBMCs. The source of these receptors is a human donor with multiple sclerosis.

The V and J genes are TRBV7-9 and TRBJ2-5; TRBD2 aligns across 11 bases. The germline V gene has CDR1 SEHNR and CDR2 FQNEAQ (reference sequence). The J segment lost 1 base and the V segment lost 2 bases, leaving 0 bases of the junction unmatched. The CDR3 sequence is 15 residues long. In DNA, the CDR3 is TGTGCCAGCAGCTTAACTAGCGGGGGCCAAGAGACCCAGTACTTC. Protein sequence: CASSLTSGGQETQYF. The variable domain in full, completed from reference TRBV7-9 and TRBJ2-5, reads DTGVSQNPRHKITKRGQNVTFRCDPISEHNRLYWYRQTLGQGPEFLTYFQNEAQLEKSRLLSDRFSAERPKGSFSTLEIQRTEQGDSAMYLCASSLTSGGQETQYFGPGTRLLVL.

The table lists this clonotype with a count of one. The chain recombines TRBV6-1 with TRBJ2-3; 9 bases map to TRBD2. J gave up 4 bases and V 4 bases, and 9 bases lay outside the gene matches. Germline CDR1 reads MNHNS; CDR2 reads SASEGT. The CDR3 consists of 16 residues. The CDR3 nucleotides are TGTGCCAGCAGTGTAGATCTAGCGGGGAGGGCAGATACGCAGTATTTT. Its protein product is CASSVDLAGRADTQYF.

The chain recombines TRBV19 with TRBJ2-3; D is undetermined. There are 14 residues in the CDR3. Germline lookup yields CDR1 LNHDA and CDR2 SQIVND (reference sequence). V lost 5 bases, J lost 6 bases, and 15 bases lay in between. The CDR3 DNA follows: TGTGCCAGTAGTCCCTCTTGGGCCTCGGATACGCAGTATTTT. Protein sequence: CASSPSWASDTQYF.

This rearrangement joins TRBV6-5 to TRBJ1-1; possible D gene TRBD1, 6 bases. The CDR3 covers 14 residues. From germline, CDR1 is MNHEY and CDR2 SVGAGI. V dropped 6 bases and J dropped 2 bases, with 13 bases sitting between them. The CDR3 loop is CASSRQVINTEAFF. The CDR3, as DNA: TGTGCCAGCAGCCGACAGGTTATCAACACTGAAGCTTTCTTT.

The CDR3 loop is CASSSRNGQGGGYTF. CDR3 sequence (DNA): TGTGCCAGCAGCTCGAGGAACGGACAGGGTGGTGGCTACACCTTC. The chain recombines TRBV7-3 with TRBJ1-2, with 8 bases lining up with TRBD1. Per germline, CDR1 SGHTA and CDR2 FQGTGA. The CDR3 loop spans 15 amino acids. Trimming removed 4 bases from V and 7 bases from J; junction bases left unmatched: 11. Using reference TRBV7-3 and TRBJ1-2 for the parts outside the CDR3, the full variable domain is GAGVSQTPSNKVTEKGKYVELRCDPISGHTALYWYRQSLGQGPEFLIYFQGTGAADDSGLPNDRFFAVRPEGSVSTLKIQRTERGDSAVYLCASSSRNGQGGGYTFGSGTRLTVV.

This clonotype has just one count. V usage is TRBV20-1 and J usage is TRBJ1-6; D might be TRBD1 (6 bases). The CDR3 is 14 residues long. V dropped 4 bases and J dropped 7 bases, with 14 bases sitting between them. Germline values: CDR1 DFQATT, CDR2 SNEGSKA (reference sequence). CDR3 nucleotides: TGCAGTGCTACCCGAGGGGGAGGGAATTCACCCCTCCACTTT. Encoded protein: CSATRGGGNSPLHF.

This rearrangement joins TRBV28 to TRBJ1-2; TRBD1 agrees at 9 bases. The J segment lost 1 base and the V segment lost 6 bases, leaving 6 bases of the junction unmatched. The CDR3 extends over 15 amino acids. Germline lookup yields CDR1 MDHEN and CDR2 SYDVKM. CDR3 loop: CASRSGQGNNYGYTF. CDR3 coding DNA: TGTGCCAGCAGATCCGGACAGGGGAATAACTATGGCTACACCTTC.

The genes are TRBV12-3 or TRBV12-4 and TRBJ2-2; 11 bases are shared with TRBD2. The CDR3 covers 18 residues. V trimming: 6 bases; J trimming: 0 bases; junction bases outside the gene matches: 9. For the CDR3, the DNA is TGTGCCAGCAGAGAGACTAGCGGGGTGTATACGAACACCGGGGAGCTGTTTTTT. As protein: CASRETSGVYTNTGELFF.

The V and J genes are TRBV7-9 and TRBJ1-1, with no clear D. Trimming cost V 2 bases and J 4 bases, with 23 bases left between them. The V gene's germline CDR1 is SEHNR and CDR2 FQNEAQ (reference sequence). The CDR3 covers 18 residues. CDR3 loop: CASSLWQLRAGRSTEAFF. CDR3 nucleotides: TGTGCCAGCAGCTTATGGCAGTTACGAGCAGGACGAAGCACTGAAGCTTTCTTT.

The gene calls are TRBV5-1 and TRBJ2-3; 9 bases match TRBD2. The CDR3 consists of 15 residues. With V trimmed by 1 base and J by 4 bases, 4 bases remained unmatched. Germline values: CDR1 SGHRS, CDR2 YFSETQ. The chain's CDR3 is CASSLLAGGPDTQYF. CDR3 nucleotides: TGCGCCAGCAGCTTGTTGGCGGGGGGGCCAGATACGCAGTATTTT.

The J gene is TRBJ1-6, the V gene TRBV2, with 8 bases matching TRBD1. Per the germline V gene, CDR1 is SNHLY and CDR2 is FYNNEI. The CDR3 has 14 amino acids. V lost 5 bases to trimming and J lost 9 bases; unmatched junction nucleotides: 6. CDR3 region: CASSRDRGSSPLHF. The DNA of the CDR3 is TGTGCCAGCAGTCGAGACAGGGGTAGTTCACCCCTCCACTTT.

CDR3 sequence (DNA): TGTGCCAGCAGCAAAGATCGGACAGGTGGCTCACCCCTCCACTTT. Its protein is CASSKDRTGGSPLHF. The chain employs TRBV21-1 and TRBJ1-6; the table assigns TRBD1, which was not confirmed against the DNA. TRBV21-1 is described as a pseudogene. The CDR3 has 15 amino acids.

The gene calls are TRBV6-1 and TRBJ2-1; D gene unclear. Germline CDR1 is MNHNS and CDR2 is SASEGT. The CDR3 extends over 11 amino acids. V lost 1 base and J 9 bases, leaving 4 bases between the germline ends. The CDR3, as DNA: TGTGCCAGCAGTGAAGTCGGTGAGCAGTTCTTC. Residues: CASSEVGEQFF.